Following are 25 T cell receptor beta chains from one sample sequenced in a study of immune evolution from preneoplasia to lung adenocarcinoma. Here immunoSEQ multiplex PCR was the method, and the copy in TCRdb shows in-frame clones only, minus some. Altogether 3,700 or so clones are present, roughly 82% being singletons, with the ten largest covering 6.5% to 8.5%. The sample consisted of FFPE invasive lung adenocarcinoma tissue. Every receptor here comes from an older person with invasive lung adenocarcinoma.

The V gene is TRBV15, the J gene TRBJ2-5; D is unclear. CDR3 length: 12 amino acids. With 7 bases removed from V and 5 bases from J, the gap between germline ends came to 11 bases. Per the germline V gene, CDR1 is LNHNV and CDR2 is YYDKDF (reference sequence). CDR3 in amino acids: CATKGVWETQYF. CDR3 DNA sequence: TGTGCCACCAAAGGCGTTTGGGAGACCCAGTACTTC.

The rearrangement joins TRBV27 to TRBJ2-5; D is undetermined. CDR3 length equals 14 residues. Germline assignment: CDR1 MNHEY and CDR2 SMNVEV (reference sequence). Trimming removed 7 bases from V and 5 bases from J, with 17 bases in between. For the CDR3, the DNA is TGTGCCAGCACCCCTATTGGCAGTATGGAGACCCAGTACTTC. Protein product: CASTPIGSMETQYF.

CDR3 in DNA: TGTGCCAGCAGCGATAGGGTTAGGGATGAAAAACTGTTTTTT. Residues: CASSDRVRDEKLFF. The chain uses TRBV7-9 and TRBJ1-4; D ambiguous. Per the germline V gene, CDR1 is SEHNR and CDR2 is FQNEAQ (reference sequence). The ends were cut back, 5 bases at V and 6 bases at J, with 13 bases in the middle. The CDR3 is made up of 14 amino acids.

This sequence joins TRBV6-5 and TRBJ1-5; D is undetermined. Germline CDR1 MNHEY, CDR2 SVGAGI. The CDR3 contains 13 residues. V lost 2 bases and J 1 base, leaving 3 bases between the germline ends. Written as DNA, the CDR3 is TGTGCCAGCAGTTACAGGAGCAATCAGCCCCAGCATTTT. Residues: CASSYRSNQPQHF.

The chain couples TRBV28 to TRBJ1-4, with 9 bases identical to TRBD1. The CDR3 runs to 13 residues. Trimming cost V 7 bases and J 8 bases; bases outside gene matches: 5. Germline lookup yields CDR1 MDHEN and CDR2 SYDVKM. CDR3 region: CASNDRGGEKLFF. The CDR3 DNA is TGTGCCAGCAACGACAGGGGGGGAGAAAAACTGTTTTTT.

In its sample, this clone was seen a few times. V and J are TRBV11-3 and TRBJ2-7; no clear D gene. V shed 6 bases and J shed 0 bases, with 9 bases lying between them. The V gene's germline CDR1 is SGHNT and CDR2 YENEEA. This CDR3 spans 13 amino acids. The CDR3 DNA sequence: TGTGCCAGCAGGCCCAGGTCCTCCTACGAGCAGTACTTC. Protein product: CASRPRSSYEQYF.

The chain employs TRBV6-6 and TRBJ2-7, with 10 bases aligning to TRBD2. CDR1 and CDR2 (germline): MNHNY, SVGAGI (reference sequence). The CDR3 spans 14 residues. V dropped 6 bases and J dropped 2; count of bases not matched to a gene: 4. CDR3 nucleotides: TGTGCCAGCAGAGGGACTAGCGAAGCCTACGAGCAGTACTTC. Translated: CASRGTSEAYEQYF.

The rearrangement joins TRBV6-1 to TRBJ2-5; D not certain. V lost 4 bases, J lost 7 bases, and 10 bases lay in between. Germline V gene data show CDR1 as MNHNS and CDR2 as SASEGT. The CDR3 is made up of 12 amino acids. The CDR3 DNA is TGTGCCAGCAGTGGACCCTCGGGGACCCAGTACTTC. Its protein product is CASSGPSGTQYF.

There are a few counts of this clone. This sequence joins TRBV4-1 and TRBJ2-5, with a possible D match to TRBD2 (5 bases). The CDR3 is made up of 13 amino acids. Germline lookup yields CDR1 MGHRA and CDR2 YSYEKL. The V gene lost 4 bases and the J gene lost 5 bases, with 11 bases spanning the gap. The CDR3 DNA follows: TGCGCCAGCAGCCGAGTGGGAGCGGAGACCCAGTACTTC. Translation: CASSRVGAETQYF.

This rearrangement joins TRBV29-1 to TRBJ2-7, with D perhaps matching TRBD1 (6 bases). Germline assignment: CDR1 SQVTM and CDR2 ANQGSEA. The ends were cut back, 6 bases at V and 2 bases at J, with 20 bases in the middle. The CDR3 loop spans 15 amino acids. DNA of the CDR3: TGCAGCGTGAAAGCTTCTCAGGGGCCGCCCTACGAGCAGTACTTC. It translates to CSVKASQGPPYEQYF.

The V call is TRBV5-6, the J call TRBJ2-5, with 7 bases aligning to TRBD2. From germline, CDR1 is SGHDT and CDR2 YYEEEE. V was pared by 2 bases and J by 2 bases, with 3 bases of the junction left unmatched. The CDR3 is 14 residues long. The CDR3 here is CASSLGGGQETQYF. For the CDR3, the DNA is TGTGCCAGCAGCTTAGGCGGGGGTCAAGAGACCCAGTACTTC.

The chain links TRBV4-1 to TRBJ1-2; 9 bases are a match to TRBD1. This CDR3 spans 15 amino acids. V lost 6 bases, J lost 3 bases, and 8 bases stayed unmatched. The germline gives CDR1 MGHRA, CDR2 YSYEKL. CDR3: CASSLRDRDDYGYTF. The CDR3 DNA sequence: TGCGCCAGCAGTCTCCGGGACAGGGATGACTATGGCTACACCTTC.

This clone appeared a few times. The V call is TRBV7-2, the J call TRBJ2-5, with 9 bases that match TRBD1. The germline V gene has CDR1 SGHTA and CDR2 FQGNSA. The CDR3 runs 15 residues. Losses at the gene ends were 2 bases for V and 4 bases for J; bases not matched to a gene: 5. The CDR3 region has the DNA TGTGCCAGCAGCTTAAGGACAGGGGCGCCAGAGACCCAGTACTTC. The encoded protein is CASSLRTGAPETQYF. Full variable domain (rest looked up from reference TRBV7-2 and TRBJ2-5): GAGVSQSPSNKVTEKGKDVELRCDPISGHTALYWYRQSLGQGLEFLIYFQGNSAPDKSGLPSDRFSAERTGGSVSTLTIQRTQQEDSAVYLCASSLRTGAPETQYFGPGTRLLVL.

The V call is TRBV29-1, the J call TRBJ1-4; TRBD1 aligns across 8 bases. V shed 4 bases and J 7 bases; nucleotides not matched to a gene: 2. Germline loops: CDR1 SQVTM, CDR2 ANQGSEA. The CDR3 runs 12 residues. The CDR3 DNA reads TGCAGCGTTGGCAGGGGGCGTGAAAAACTGTTTTTT. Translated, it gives CSVGRGREKLFF.

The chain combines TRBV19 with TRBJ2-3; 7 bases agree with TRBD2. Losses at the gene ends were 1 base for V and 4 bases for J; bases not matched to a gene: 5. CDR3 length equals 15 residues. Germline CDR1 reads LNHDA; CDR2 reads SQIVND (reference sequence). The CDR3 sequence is CASSIGGGSSDTQYF. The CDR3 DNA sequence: TGTGCCAGTAGTATAGGCGGCGGGAGTTCAGATACGCAGTATTTT.

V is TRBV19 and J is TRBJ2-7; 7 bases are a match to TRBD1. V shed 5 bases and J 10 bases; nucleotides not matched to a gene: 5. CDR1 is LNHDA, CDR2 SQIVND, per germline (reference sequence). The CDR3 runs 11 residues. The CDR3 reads CASSLDRVQYF. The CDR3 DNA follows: TGTGCCAGTAGTCTCGACAGGGTACAGTACTTC.

The CDR3: CASSSHNRDSSYEQYF. In DNA form, the CDR3 reads TGTGCCAGCAGCTCACACAACCGGGACTCGTCCTACGAGCAGTACTTC. The chain links TRBV11-1 to TRBJ2-7; a weak D match, TRBD2 (6 bases). Trimming shortened V by 4 bases and J by 1 base, and 17 bases separated the two germline ends. Per the germline V gene, CDR1 is SGHAT and CDR2 is FQDESV (reference sequence). This CDR3 has 16 amino acids.

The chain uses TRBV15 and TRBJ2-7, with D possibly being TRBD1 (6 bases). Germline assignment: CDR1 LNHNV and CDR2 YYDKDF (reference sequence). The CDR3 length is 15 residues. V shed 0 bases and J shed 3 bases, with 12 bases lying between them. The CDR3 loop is CATSRERGTFYEQYF. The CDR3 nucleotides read TGTGCCACCAGCAGAGAGAGGGGGACCTTCTACGAGCAGTACTTC.

The CDR3 region has the DNA TGTGCCTGGAGGATCACAGGGGGCGCCGATGGCTACACCTTC. Protein product: CAWRITGGADGYTF. The rearrangement links TRBV30 to TRBJ1-2, with 9 bases aligning to TRBD1. The CDR3 covers 14 residues. Germline CDR1 reads GTSNPN; CDR2 reads SVGIG (reference sequence). Trimming cost V 3 bases and J 6 bases; bases outside gene matches: 8.

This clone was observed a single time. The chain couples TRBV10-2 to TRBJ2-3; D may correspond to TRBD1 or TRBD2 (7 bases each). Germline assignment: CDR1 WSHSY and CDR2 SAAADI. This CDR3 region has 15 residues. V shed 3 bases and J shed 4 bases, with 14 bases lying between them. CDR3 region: CASSDGGQGADTQYF. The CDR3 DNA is TGCGCCAGCAGTGACGGGGGGCAGGGGGCAGATACGCAGTATTTT.

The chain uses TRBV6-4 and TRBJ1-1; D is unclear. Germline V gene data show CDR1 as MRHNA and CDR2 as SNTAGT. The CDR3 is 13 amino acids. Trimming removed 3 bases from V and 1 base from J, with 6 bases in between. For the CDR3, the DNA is TGTGCCAGCAGTGAAATCCCGAACACTGAAGCTTTCTTT. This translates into CASSEIPNTEAFF.

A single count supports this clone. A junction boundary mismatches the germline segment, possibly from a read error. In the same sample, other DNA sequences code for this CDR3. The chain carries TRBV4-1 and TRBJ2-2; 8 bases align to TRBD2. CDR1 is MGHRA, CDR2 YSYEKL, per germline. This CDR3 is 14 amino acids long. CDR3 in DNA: TGCGCCAGTAAGCGGGAGATCAACACCGGGGAGTTGTTTTTT. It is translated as CASKREINTGELFF.

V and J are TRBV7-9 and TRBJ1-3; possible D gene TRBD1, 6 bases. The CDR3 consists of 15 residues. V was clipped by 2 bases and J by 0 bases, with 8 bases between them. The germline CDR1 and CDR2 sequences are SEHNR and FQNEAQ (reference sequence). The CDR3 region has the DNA TGTGCCAGCAGCTTAACAGGGCGCTCTGGAAACACCATATATTTT. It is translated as CASSLTGRSGNTIYF.

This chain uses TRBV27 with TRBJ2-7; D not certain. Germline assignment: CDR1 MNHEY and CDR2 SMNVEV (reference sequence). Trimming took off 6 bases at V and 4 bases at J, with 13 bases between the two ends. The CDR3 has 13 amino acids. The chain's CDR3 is CASRFRNGYEQYF. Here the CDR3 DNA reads TGTGCCAGCAGGTTCCGAAACGGATACGAGCAGTACTTC.

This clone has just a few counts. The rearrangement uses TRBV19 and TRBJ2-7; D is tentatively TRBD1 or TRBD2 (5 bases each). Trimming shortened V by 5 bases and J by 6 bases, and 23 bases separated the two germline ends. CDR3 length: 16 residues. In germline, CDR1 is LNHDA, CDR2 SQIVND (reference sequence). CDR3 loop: CASSLALLEGFREQYF. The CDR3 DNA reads TGTGCCAGTAGTTTAGCCCTGTTAGAGGGGTTTCGCGAGCAGTACTTC.